The rows below give T cell receptor beta chains drawn from one sample of a study of blood T cell repertoires in COVID-19. Assay used: immunoSEQ multiplex PCR; TCRdb lists only in-frame clones, some missing. The sample gives about 220,000 clones, around nine tenths of which show up once; around 0.7% is in the top ten. Sequenced input: peripheral blood. The origin of the receptors is a middle-aged man with acute or convalescent COVID-19. Each CDR3 is given with its conserved first and last residue. A D gene is named only where the DNA matches it firmly. Size is omitted from some rows. Given values are once, few, many or a class for expanded clones.

DNA: TGTGTCAGAAGCCCCACTACAGGGGGTGCACACGAGCAGTACTTC; CDR3: CVRSPTTGGAHEQYF; D: NA; size: NA; J: TRBJ2-7; V: TRBV7-5
DNA: TGTGCCAGCAGGAAACGGGGAGGGGACGGGGAGCTGTTTTTT; CDR3: CASRKRGGDGELFF; D: TRBD2; size: NA; J: TRBJ2-2; V: TRBV6-5
DNA: TGTGCCAGTAGGGCCTACGAGCGGGAGTGGAATGAGCAGTTCTTC; CDR3: CASRAYEREWNEQFF; D: TRBD2; size: NA; J: TRBJ2-1; V: TRBV19
DNA: TGTGCCAGCAAGGACAGCAACTATGGCTACACCTTC; CDR3: CASKDSNYGYTF; D: NA; size: NA; J: TRBJ1-2; V: TRBV11-2
DNA: TGTGCCACCGGCGGATTCTATAATTCACCCCTCCACTTT; CDR3: CATGGFYNSPLHF; D: NA; size: few; J: TRBJ1-6; V: TRBV28
DNA: TGTGCCTGGACCGAGGGACAGGGGGCCTTTACTGAAGCTTTCTTT; CDR3: CAWTEGQGAFTEAFF; D: TRBD1; size: NA; J: TRBJ1-1; V: TRBV30
DNA: TGCGCCAGCAGCTCGGGACAGACCAGCTCCTACAATGAGCAGTTCTTC; CDR3: CASSSGQTSSYNEQFF; D: TRBD1; size: NA; J: TRBJ2-1; V: TRBV5-1
DNA: TGCAGCGTTCGGGGACAGAACTCTGGAAACACCATATATTTT; CDR3: CSVRGQNSGNTIYF; D: TRBD1; size: few; J: TRBJ1-3; V: TRBV29-1
DNA: TGTGCCAGCAGCGCCGACAGGGATGGAAACACCATATATTTT; CDR3: CASSADRDGNTIYF; D: TRBD1; size: NA; J: TRBJ1-3; V: TRBV13
DNA: TGTGCCAGCAGCCAAGGATCTACGACTCTGTTGATGCAGTATTTT; CDR3: CASSQGSTTLLMQYF; D: NA; size: NA; J: TRBJ2-3; V: TRBV3-1/TRBV3-2
DNA: TGTGCCAGCACCCAAGGGACAGGATCGTACTACGAGCAGTACTTC; CDR3: CASTQGTGSYYEQYF; D: TRBD1; size: NA; J: TRBJ2-7; V: TRBV28
DNA: TGTGCCAGCAGTTACTCGACGGGGGTCGATTTCCACTTT; CDR3: CASSYSTGVDFHF; D: NA; size: NA; J: TRBJ1-6; V: TRBV6-5
DNA: TGTGCCAGCAGCCAGGGGGCAGGGGCCTATGGCTACACCTTC; CDR3: CASSQGAGAYGYTF; D: TRBD1; size: NA; J: TRBJ1-2; V: TRBV11-2
DNA: TGCGCCAGCAGCTTGGTCCTAGCGGAAACTGATACGCAGTATTTT; CDR3: CASSLVLAETDTQYF; D: TRBD2; size: NA; J: TRBJ2-3; V: TRBV5-1
DNA: TGCGCCAGCGTAGCGACAGGCCCCATGAACACTGAAGCTTTCTTT; CDR3: CASVATGPMNTEAFF; D: NA; size: NA; J: TRBJ1-1; V: TRBV23-1
DNA: TGTGCCAGCAGCCTTCGAGGAGCTGCCTACGAGCAGTACTTC; CDR3: CASSLRGAAYEQYF; D: NA; size: NA; J: TRBJ2-7; V: TRBV5-4
DNA: TGCGCCAGCAGCTTGGCCCCCTCACCGGGGGTATACACAGATACGCAGTATTTT; CDR3: CASSLAPSPGVYTDTQYF; D: NA; size: NA; J: TRBJ2-3; V: TRBV5-1
DNA: TGTGCCAGCTCACCACTACAGGGTAACTACGAGCAGTACTTC; CDR3: CASSPLQGNYEQYF; D: NA; size: NA; J: TRBJ2-7; V: TRBV18
DNA: TGTGCCAGCAGCTCCTGGACTAGCGGGGTTAATGAGCAGTTCTTC; CDR3: CASSSWTSGVNEQFF; D: TRBD2; size: NA; J: TRBJ2-1; V: TRBV7-6
DNA: TGTGCCAGCAGTTTAAGAAGAGGGTATCAGCCCCAGCATTTT; CDR3: CASSLRRGYQPQHF; D: NA; size: NA; J: TRBJ1-5; V: TRBV27
DNA: TGTGCCAGCACCTCGAGCAATTCACCCCTCCACTTT; CDR3: CASTSSNSPLHF; D: NA; size: once; J: TRBJ1-6; V: TRBV7-2
DNA: TGTGCCAGCAGTTATCAGGTTCAAGTCTATGGCTACACCTTC; CDR3: CASSYQVQVYGYTF; D: NA; size: NA; J: TRBJ1-2; V: TRBV6-2/TRBV6-3
DNA: TGTGCCAGCAGCTTAGAAGCGGGCACAGATACGCAGTATTTT; CDR3: CASSLEAGTDTQYF; D: NA; size: NA; J: TRBJ2-3; V: TRBV7-9
DNA: TGTGCCAGCAGCTACCGGGGCGGGGAGACCGGGGAGCTGTTTTTT; CDR3: CASSYRGGETGELFF; D: NA; size: NA; J: TRBJ2-2; V: TRBV4-2
DNA: TGTGCCAGCAGTCACAGGGACAACCGTCTCGGGAACACTGAAGCTTTCTTT; CDR3: CASSHRDNRLGNTEAFF; D: NA; size: NA; J: TRBJ1-1; V: TRBV27
DNA: TGTGCCAGCAGTTTCCTAGAATCCGGCAGTGAGCAGTTCTTC; CDR3: CASSFLESGSEQFF; D: NA; size: NA; J: TRBJ2-1; V: TRBV6-2/TRBV6-3
DNA: TGTGCCAGCAGTCGACCGGGACTAGCGGGAGCCTACGAGCAGTACTTC; CDR3: CASSRPGLAGAYEQYF; D: TRBD2; size: NA; J: TRBJ2-7; V: TRBV27
DNA: TGTGCCAGCAGTGATCCGGCGGGGGGCGGCTATGGCTACACCTTC; CDR3: CASSDPAGGGYGYTF; D: NA; size: NA; J: TRBJ1-2; V: TRBV25-1
DNA: TGCGCCAGCAGCTCGGGACTAGCGGGGACCGGGGAGCTGTTTTTT; CDR3: CASSSGLAGTGELFF; D: TRBD2; size: NA; J: TRBJ2-2; V: TRBV5-1